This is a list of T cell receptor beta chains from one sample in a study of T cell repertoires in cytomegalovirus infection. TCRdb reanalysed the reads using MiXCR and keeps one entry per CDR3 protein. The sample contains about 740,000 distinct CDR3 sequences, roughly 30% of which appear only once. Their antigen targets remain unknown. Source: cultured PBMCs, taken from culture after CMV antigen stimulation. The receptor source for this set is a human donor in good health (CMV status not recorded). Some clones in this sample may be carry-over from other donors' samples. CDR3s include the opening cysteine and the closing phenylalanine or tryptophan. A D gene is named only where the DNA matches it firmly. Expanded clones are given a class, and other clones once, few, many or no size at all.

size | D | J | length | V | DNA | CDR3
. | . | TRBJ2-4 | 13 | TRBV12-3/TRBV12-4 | TGTGCCAGCAGTCCACCTAGTGGGGCAGCAACTTACTTC | CASSPPSGAATYF
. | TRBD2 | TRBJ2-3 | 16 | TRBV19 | TGTGCCAGTAGTTCTCAGGGACTAGCGTTCACAGATACGCAGTATTTT | CASSSQGLAFTDTQYF
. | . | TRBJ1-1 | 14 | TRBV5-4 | TGTGCCAGCAGCTCCCTTCCCCTTAGGGGTGAAGCTTTCTTT | CASSSLPLRGEAFF
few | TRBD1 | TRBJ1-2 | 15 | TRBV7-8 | TGTGCCAGCAGCTTTGCCGGGACAGGGGCCTATGGCTACACCTTC | CASSFAGTGAYGYTF
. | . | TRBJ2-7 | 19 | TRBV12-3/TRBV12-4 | TGTGCCAGCAGTTTTTCGGCTTGGGTGGGTCAACAGCGTACCTACGAGCAGTACTTC | CASSFSAWVGQQRTYEQYF
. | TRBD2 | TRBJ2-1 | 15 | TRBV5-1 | TGCGCCAGCAGCTTTAATCCTAGCGGCGACAATGAGCAGTTCTTC | CASSFNPSGDNEQFF
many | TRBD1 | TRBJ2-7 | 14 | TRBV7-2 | TGTGCCAGCAGCTTATCAACAGGGGCCTACGAGCAGTACTTC | CASSLSTGAYEQYF
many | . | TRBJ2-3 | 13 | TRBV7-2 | TGTGCCAGCAGCTTAAGAGTACGGGATACGCAGTATTTT | CASSLRVRDTQYF
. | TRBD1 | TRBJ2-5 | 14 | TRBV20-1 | TGCAGTGCGAGGTTACAGGGGGCGACTGAGACCCAGTACTTC | CSARLQGATETQYF
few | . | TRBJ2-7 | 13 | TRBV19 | TGTGCCAGTTCGGCAGCCCGACCCTACGAGCAGTACTTC | CASSAARPYEQYF
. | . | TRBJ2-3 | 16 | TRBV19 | TGTGCCAGTAGTACCACAGCGGAAACTAGCACAGATACGCAGTATTTT | CASSTTAETSTDTQYF
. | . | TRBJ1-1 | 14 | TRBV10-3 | TGTGCCATCAGTGACCGGACAGTAGACTCTGAAGCTTTCTTT | CAISDRTVDSEAFF
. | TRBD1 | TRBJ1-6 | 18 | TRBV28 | TGTGCCAGCAGTTTTCTACCCACTGGGACAGGGTATAATTCACCCCTCCACTTT | CASSFLPTGTGYNSPLHF
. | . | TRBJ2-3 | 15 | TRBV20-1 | TGCAGTGCTAGAGTGGTGGTCCAGGGGGGAGATACGCAGTATTTT | CSARVVVQGGDTQYF
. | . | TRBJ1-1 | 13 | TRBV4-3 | TGCGCCAGCAGCCAGGAGAGTGGGCTGAAGGCTTTCTTT | CASSQESGLKAFF
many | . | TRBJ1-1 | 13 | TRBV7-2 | TGTGCCAGCAGCTTAGAAGAGGGGGGTGAAGCTTTCTTT | CASSLEEGGEAFF
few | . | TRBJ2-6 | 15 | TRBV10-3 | TGTGCCATCCCCGCTGAGGGGATTGGGGCCAACGTCCTGACTTTC | CAIPAEGIGANVLTF
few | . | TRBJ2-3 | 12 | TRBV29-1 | TGCAGCGTTGGGGGCAGTACAGATACGCAGTATTTT | CSVGGSTDTQYF
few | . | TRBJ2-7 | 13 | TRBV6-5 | TGTGCCAGCAGTACCCTTTTGCGGGACGAGCAGTACTTC | CASSTLLRDEQYF
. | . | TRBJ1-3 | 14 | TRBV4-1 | TGCGCCAGCAGCCAAACCCCAGGGCAAAACACCATATATTTT | CASSQTPGQNTIYF
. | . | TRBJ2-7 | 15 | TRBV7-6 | TGTGCCAGCAGCGAAGGCCCGGCACCTACCTACGAGCAGTACTTC | CASSEGPAPTYEQYF
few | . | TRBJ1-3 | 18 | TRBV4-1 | TGCGCCAGCAGCCCAGGGGCCTACAGGGTTCGGTCATGGAACACCATATATTTT | CASSPGAYRVRSWNTIYF
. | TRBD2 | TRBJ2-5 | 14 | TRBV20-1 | TGCAGTGCGGGGCCTAGCGGGAGTTTAGAGACCCAGTACTTC | CSAGPSGSLETQYF
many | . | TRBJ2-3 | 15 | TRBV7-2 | TGTGCCAGCAGCTCGACAGGACTCAGCACAGATACGCAGTATTTT | CASSSTGLSTDTQYF
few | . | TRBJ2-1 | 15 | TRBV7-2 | TGTGCCAGCAGCTTAACGTACCAGGGCCACAATGAGCAGTTCTTC | CASSLTYQGHNEQFF
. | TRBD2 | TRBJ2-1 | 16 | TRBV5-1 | TGCGCCAGCAGTCGGTACGGAGCGGGAGTAGGCGATGAGCAGTTCTTC | CASSRYGAGVGDEQFF
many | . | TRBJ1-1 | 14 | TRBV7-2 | TGTGCCAGCAGCTTTAGGACAGCCCGCGTTGAAGCTTTCTTT | CASSFRTARVEAFF